This TCR beta chain comes out of a study of control samples from healthy donors and cancer patients. CDR1 SNHLY and CDR2 FYNNEI come from the germline V gene. The CDR3 consists of 14 residues. V was clipped by 3 bases and J by 5 bases, with 13 bases between them. Sequencing was performed with immunoSEQ multiplex PCR; in TCRdb, only in-frame clones are kept and a portion is missing. The sample records about 80,000 clones, about 88% being singletons. This TCR came from a woman aged 45-65 years in good health. Sequenced input: blood. V gene TRBV2 combines with J gene TRBJ1-1, with a tentative D call TRBD1 (6 bases). The CDR3 DNA sequence: TGTGCCAGCAGTGAGAGTGGGGGGCTGACTGAAGCTTTCTTT. This translates into CASSESGGLTEAFF. The whole variable domain, remainder taken from reference TRBV2 and TRBJ1-1, is EPEVTQTPSHQVTQMGQEVILRCVPISNHLYFYWYRQILGQKVEFLVSFYNNEISEKSEIFDDQFSVERPDGSNFTLKIRSTKLEDSAMYFCASSESGGLTEAFFGQGTRLTVV.